The rows below give T cell receptor beta chains drawn from one sample of a study of blood T cell repertoires in COVID-19. TCRdb's table, derived via immunoSEQ multiplex PCR, lists solely in-frame clones and lacks some. The sample holds about 95,000 clones, 84% seen once. The sequenced sample consisted of peripheral blood. All receptors come from a human donor in a cohort sampled during active COVID-19. Each CDR3 is given with its conserved first and last residue. Each record gives: V gene, D gene, clone size, J gene, CDR3 DNA, CDR3 protein. The D gene is left open where the match is weak. Only some rows state a clone size, as once, few, many or a class for expanded clones.

>TRBV5-4|NA|once|TRBJ1-2
TGTGCCAGCAGCCGAGAGTATGGCTACACCTTC
CASSREYGYTF
>TRBV28|NA|once|TRBJ2-3
TGTGCCAGCAGTTCTCCAGATGCGGCAGATACGCAGTATTTT
CASSSPDAADTQYF
>TRBV5-6|TRBD2|NA|TRBJ2-5
TGTGCCAGCAGCTTGGCGGGACTAGCGGGGGTAGAGACCCAGTACTTC
CASSLAGLAGVETQYF
>TRBV6-5|NA|NA|TRBJ1-1
TGTGCCAGCAGTTACACAGGGAGCACTGAAGCTTTCTTT
CASSYTGSTEAFF
>TRBV9|NA|NA|TRBJ1-1
TGTGCCAGCAGCGTAGACGCATCCGGGGTCACTGAAGCTTTCTTT
CASSVDASGVTEAFF
>TRBV5-6|TRBD2|NA|TRBJ2-3
TGTGCCAGCAGCTTTAGGCCTAGCGGGGAGAGCACAGATACGCAGTATTTT
CASSFRPSGESTDTQYF
>TRBV5-1|NA|NA|TRBJ1-5
TGCGCCAGCAGCCCAGATAATAGCAATCAGCCCCAGCATTTT
CASSPDNSNQPQHF
>TRBV15|TRBD1|NA|TRBJ2-1
TGTGCCACCAGCAGACGGTCCGGGACAGGGGTTCTTAGATCCTACAATGAGCAGTTCTTC
CATSRRSGTGVLRSYNEQFF
>TRBV4-1|NA|NA|TRBJ2-1
TGCGCCAGCAGCCAAGGGGAGTATATAGTAAATGAGCAGTTCTTC
CASSQGEYIVNEQFF
>TRBV7-8|NA|NA|TRBJ2-7
TGTGCCAGCAGCGAGAGCTCCTACGAGCAGTACTTC
CASSESSYEQYF
>TRBV5-1|NA|NA|TRBJ2-7
TGCGCCAGCAGCTTGGACGGTACCTACGAGCAGTACTTC
CASSLDGTYEQYF
>TRBV5-4|NA|NA|TRBJ1-1
TGTGCCAGCAGGCCGGCGGGGACTTTCAACACTGAAGCTTTCTTT
CASRPAGTFNTEAFF
>TRBV6-4|TRBD2|NA|TRBJ2-1
TGTGCCAGCAGCGGGACTAGCGGTAAGCCGAATGAGCAGTTCTTC
CASSGTSGKPNEQFF
>TRBV7-8|TRBD1|NA|TRBJ2-5
TGTGCCAGCAGCCTCTGGGGGGGACAGGGAATCCAAGAGACCCAGTACTTC
CASSLWGGQGIQETQYF
>TRBV7-9|NA|NA|TRBJ2-4
TGTGCCAGCAGCTTAGAGGGGCTAGCCAAAAACATTCAGTACTTC
CASSLEGLAKNIQYF
>TRBV25-1|TRBD1|NA|TRBJ2-7
TGTGCCAGCACAGTCGGGGACAGGGTCGGCGACGAGCAGTACTTC
CASTVGDRVGDEQYF
>TRBV6-6|TRBD1|NA|TRBJ1-2
TGTGCCAGCGGGTCGACAGGGGCGGACTATGGCTACACCTTC
CASGSTGADYGYTF
>TRBV19|NA|NA|TRBJ2-1
TGTGCCAGTAGCATGCCCCTCGTTGCGATCGGGAGCGAGGATGAGCAGTTCTTC
CASSMPLVAIGSEDEQFF
>TRBV5-4|NA|few|TRBJ2-2
TGTGCCAGCAGCTTGTCGCCGGGTCAGGGTGACACCGGGGAGCTGTTTTTT
CASSLSPGQGDTGELFF
>TRBV5-1|NA|NA|TRBJ2-3
TGCGCCAGCAGCTTGGTCGCAGGGGATCGCACAGATACGCAGTATTTT
CASSLVAGDRTDTQYF
>TRBV24-1|NA|NA|TRBJ2-3
TGTGCCACCAGTGATTTGGGCGGGAAAAAGGGAACAGATACGCAGTATTTT
CATSDLGGKKGTDTQYF
>TRBV15|TRBD1|NA|TRBJ1-2
TGTGCCACCAGCAGTAGGGTCACAGGGGATGGCTACACCTTC
CATSSRVTGDGYTF
>TRBV5-1|NA|NA|TRBJ2-2
TGCGCCAGCAGCCGGGACTCTAACACCGGGGAGCTGTTTTTT
CASSRDSNTGELFF
>TRBV6-6|NA|once|TRBJ1-1
TGTGCCAGCAGAGGGGTACCTGAAGCTTTCTTT
CASRGVPEAFF
>TRBV6-6|TRBD2|NA|TRBJ2-7
TGTGCCAGCAGTTACTCGCGCGGGGGGATCGCCTACGAGCAGTACTTC
CASSYSRGGIAYEQYF
>TRBV5-1|TRBD2|NA|TRBJ2-5
TGCGCCAGCAGATTGGCGGGAGGATCAGAGACCCAGTACTTC
CASRLAGGSETQYF
>TRBV6-1|NA|NA|TRBJ2-7
TGTGCCAGCAGTGAAGCCTGGAACAGGAAAATCTCCTACGAGCAGTACTTC
CASSEAWNRKISYEQYF
>TRBV5-6|NA|NA|TRBJ2-5
TGTGCCAGCAGCCAAGTTGGGCGTACGGCAGAGACCCAGTACTTC
CASSQVGRTAETQYF
>TRBV5-6|NA|NA|TRBJ1-6
TGTGCCAGCAGGCTTAGTAATTCACCCCTCCACTTT
CASRLSNSPLHF
>TRBV3-1/TRBV3-2|NA|NA|TRBJ1-1
TGTGCCAGCAGCCGACAATTGGACACTGAAGCTTTCTTT
CASSRQLDTEAFF
>TRBV9|NA|NA|TRBJ2-3
TGTGCCAGCAGCTTCGACCGAGGGAGCACAGATACGCAGTATTTT
CASSFDRGSTDTQYF
>TRBV19|NA|NA|TRBJ2-3
TGTGCCAGTAGAGCTGCCACAGATACGCAGTATTTT
CASRAATDTQYF
>TRBV19|NA|NA|TRBJ2-7
TGTGCCAGTAGTCTTAGGACAGAAAGCTCCTACGAGCAGTACTTC
CASSLRTESSYEQYF
>TRBV10-2|TRBD1|NA|TRBJ1-1
TGCGCCAGCAGTCAGGGGGGAGTTACTGAAGCTTTCTTT
CASSQGGVTEAFF
>TRBV18|NA|once|TRBJ1-1
TGTGCCAGCCTCGTCCGACAGAACACTGAAGCTTTCTTT
CASLVRQNTEAFF
>TRBV3-1/TRBV3-2|TRBD2|NA|TRBJ2-1
TGTGCCAGCAGCCAAGGGGCACTAGCGGCCTACTACAATGAGCAGTTCTTC
CASSQGALAAYYNEQFF
>TRBV7-6|TRBD1|NA|TRBJ2-1
TGTGCCAGCAGCCCCAAGGGACAGGGGGCGAACAATGAGCAGTTCTTC
CASSPKGQGANNEQFF
>TRBV29-1|NA|NA|TRBJ2-7
TGCAGCGTTGATGCCGGCGACAGGCGAGAGCAGTACTTC
CSVDAGDRREQYF
>TRBV10-2|TRBD2|NA|TRBJ2-1
TGCGCCTCTCACAGGCTAGCGGGACTGAATGAGCAGTTCTTC
CASHRLAGLNEQFF
>TRBV18|TRBD1|NA|TRBJ2-4
TGTGCCAGCTCACCTATGACAGGGATAGCCAAAAACATTCAGTACTTC
CASSPMTGIAKNIQYF